Included here is one T cell receptor (beta chain) sequence, with context. Its matching antigen is unknown. Measured with immunoSEQ multiplex PCR; TCRdb has only the in-frame clones, and not every one. Here the sample spans around 2,000,000 clones, 93% being singletons. Terminally differentiated effector memory CD45RA+ cells were excluded from the naive CD8 cells, which were CD45RO-negative and positively selected for CCR7. This sample stems from a study of shared clonotypes between healthy human individuals. Findings and caveats of the study: Blood was the only sampled material, and tissue repertoires likely differ. Naive subsets generally had larger estimated richness than memory subsets.

The receptor was derived from a man in his late teens or twenties in good health. Some clones in this sample may be carry-over from other donors' samples. Material for sequencing was naive CD8+ T cells from PBMCs.

The CDR3 region is CASSQSARDGSDGYTF. Written as DNA, the CDR3 is TGCGCCAGCAGCCAATCGGCCAGGGACGGGAGTGATGGCTACACCTTC. J is TRBJ1-2 and V is TRBV4-3; TRBD1 might be the D (5 bases). Trimming removed 2 bases from V and 6 bases from J, with 19 bases in between. The CDR3 has 16 residues. CDR1 and CDR2 (germline): LGHNA, YSLEER.